This T cell receptor (beta chain) derives from a study of blood T cell repertoires in COVID-19 (dated by TCRdb to 2020 to 2021). Some background on the complete study: Samples from collaborators originated in the United States, Italy and Spain and spanned both the acute and convalescent phases of COVID-19. The repertoires were made available in a free public database intended to serve as a resource for research on the immune response to SARS-CoV-2. Samples came from the ongoing ImmuneRACE study (first 160 participants) plus 1,254 subjects from 6 global collaborators. HLA class I and class II types, where available, came from metadata supplied by the sample provider rather than from assay-based typing. The sample metadata nearly always contained a de-identified subject ID, COVID-19 status, age in years and sex. The material from the prospective study consisted of cDNA or gDNA derived from T cells, B-cell-depleted T cells, or PBMCs. Subjects who had been exposed to COVID-19, were actively infected with it, or had recovered from it provided the deeply sampled blood TCRbeta repertoires that made up the dataset. The paper's findings and limits, for the study overall: How much clinical and demographic metadata was included differed by source and by participant, and the metadata was provided uncurated.

Each collaborating institution followed its own protocols to collect whole blood in K2EDTA tubes. For TCRbeta analysis, collaborators shipped samples as frozen whole blood, isolated PBMCs, or DNA extracted from either of those sample types. TCRbeta CDR3 regions were amplified from genomic DNA by means of the immunoSEQ Assay, a bias-controlled multiplex PCR. The study's processing was this. Nucleated cell counts per sample were estimated from amplification of reference gene primers within the assay. To quantify the absolute abundance of each unique TCRbeta CDR3 rearrangement, sequence reads were collapsed and filtered. For each sample, productive Simpson clonality was calculated as the square root of Simpson's diversity index across productive rearrangements. What TCRdb holds here is the immuneACCESS table cut down to in-frame rearrangements. Part of the clones is not present; checked against another copy, under half of the missing clones reflect an unresolved V gene, and the others are unexplained. The V and J calls and the clone size are those of that table, but D and trimming were determined from the DNA. This sample lists roughly 140,000 clones; 70% to 90% were detected once. The top ten constitute 8% to 13% of the sample.

Notes on this clone: Its antigen is currently not known. No base qualities exist here, and no much larger clone lies one base off it.

The CDR3 spans 14 residues, from the cysteine through the phenylalanine. The retained sequence is limited to the CDR3, 42 bases, with the frame set at the first base. Based on the germline V gene, the CDR1 and CDR2 sequences are MDHEN and SYDVKM. Here V drops 2 bases and J drops 7 bases, and the junction holds 0 bases not matched to any gene. This sequence uses TRBV28 and TRBJ2-1; a stretch of 12 junction bases matches TRBD2. Sequencing was carried out using peripheral blood. This sequence originates from a woman aged 80 or over with acute or convalescent COVID-19. The DNA reads as follows: TGTGCCAGCAGTTTACTAGCGGGGGGGAATGAGCAGTTCTTC. The translation is CASSLLAGGNEQFF.